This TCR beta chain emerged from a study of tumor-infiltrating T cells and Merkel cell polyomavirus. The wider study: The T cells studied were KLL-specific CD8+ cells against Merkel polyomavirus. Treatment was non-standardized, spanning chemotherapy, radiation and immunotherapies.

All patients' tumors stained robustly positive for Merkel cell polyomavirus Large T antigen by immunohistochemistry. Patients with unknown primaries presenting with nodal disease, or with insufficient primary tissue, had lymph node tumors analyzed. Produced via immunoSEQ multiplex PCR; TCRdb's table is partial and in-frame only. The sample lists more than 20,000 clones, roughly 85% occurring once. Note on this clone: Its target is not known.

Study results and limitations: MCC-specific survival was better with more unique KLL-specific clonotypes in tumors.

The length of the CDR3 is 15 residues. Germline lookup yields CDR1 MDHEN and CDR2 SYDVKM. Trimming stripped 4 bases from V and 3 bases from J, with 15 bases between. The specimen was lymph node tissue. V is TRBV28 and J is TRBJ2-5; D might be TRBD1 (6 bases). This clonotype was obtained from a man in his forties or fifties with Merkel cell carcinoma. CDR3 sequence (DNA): TGTGCCAGCAGTTATTGGGGACAAGGGAAAGAGACCCAGTACTTC. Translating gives CASSYWGQGKETQYF.